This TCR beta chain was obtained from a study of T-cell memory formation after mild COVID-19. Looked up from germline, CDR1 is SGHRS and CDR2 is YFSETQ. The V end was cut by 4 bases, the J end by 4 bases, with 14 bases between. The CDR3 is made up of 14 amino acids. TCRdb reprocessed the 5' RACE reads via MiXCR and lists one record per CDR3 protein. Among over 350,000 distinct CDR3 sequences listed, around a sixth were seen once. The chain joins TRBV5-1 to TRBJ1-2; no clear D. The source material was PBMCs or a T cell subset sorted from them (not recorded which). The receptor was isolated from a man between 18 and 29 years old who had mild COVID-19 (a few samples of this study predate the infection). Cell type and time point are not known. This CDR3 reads CASSVEGRGYGYTF. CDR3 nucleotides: TGCGCCAGCAGCGTGGAGGGCAGAGGCTATGGCTACACCTTC.